The 14 T cell receptor beta chains listed next were all sequenced from one sample in a study of CD8+ T cells in alopecia areata (dated by TCRdb to 2017 to 2018). The library was made by the immunoSEQ multiplex PCR assay. For TCR sequencing, RNA was extracted from every sample and reverse transcribed into cDNA to serve as template. Held by TCRdb, this immuneACCESS table contains in-frame sequences only and omits some clones. Under half of the omission traces to an unresolved V gene where checked; the cause of the rest is unknown. Recorded for this sample are around 120,000 clones; approximately 52% of them occurred a single time. The ten most abundant clones make up around 30% of the sample. The sample's time point, from its label and the paper: about 4 weeks on oral tofacitinib. The label giving this sample's treatment or condition can be read as: oral pan-JAK inhibitor, 5-10 mg twice daily. Material: CD8+ T cells sorted from blood, obtained at week 4, from a patient treated with tofacitinib. These receptors were collected from a human donor with alopecia areata.

CDR3 coding DNA: TGCGCCAGCAGCCAAGAAGTTGGGGGTAACTATGGCTACACCTTC. This gives the protein CASSQEVGGNYGYTF. The chain employs TRBV4-1 and TRBJ1-2, with a weak D call TRBD1 (5 bases). Looked up from germline, CDR1 is MGHRA and CDR2 is YSYEKL. The germline V and J ends were trimmed by 0 bases and 1 base, with 9 bases remaining between them. The CDR3 extends over 15 amino acids.

A few counts support this clone. The chain recombines TRBV29-1 with TRBJ2-2; D ambiguous. In germline, CDR1 is SQVTM, CDR2 ANQGSEA. The length of the CDR3 is 16 residues. V lost 0 bases, J lost 0 bases, and 11 bases lay in between. CDR3 nucleotide sequence: TGCAGCGTTGAAGATTTACAGCGAACGAACACCGGGGAGCTGTTTTTT. It yields the protein CSVEDLQRTNTGELFF.

This clone was seen more than once but under ten times. This sequence joins TRBV28 and TRBJ2-7; D gene unclear. Trimming stripped 6 bases from V and 3 bases from J, with 15 bases between. The germline V gene has CDR1 MDHEN and CDR2 SYDVKM. The CDR3 contains 14 residues. CDR3 nucleotides: TGTGCCAGCAGGGCTTTGGGCGCTTACTACGAGCAGTACTTC. Translated, it gives CASRALGAYYEQYF.

This chain uses TRBV5-1 with TRBJ2-1, with 12 nucleotides matching TRBD2. Germline CDR1 reads SGHRS; CDR2 reads YFSETQ. The CDR3 loop spans 17 amino acids. V lost 5 bases, J lost 8 bases, and 14 bases stayed unmatched. CDR3 sequence: CASRGLAGKTAVDEQFF. The DNA for the CDR3 is TGCGCCAGCAGAGGACTAGCGGGAAAAACCGCCGTAGATGAGCAGTTCTTC. Full variable domain (remainder filled in from reference TRBV5-1 and TRBJ2-1): KAGVTQTPRYLIKTRGQQVTLSCSPISGHRSVSWYQQTPGQGLQFLFEYFSETQRNKGNFPGRFSGRQFSNSRSEMNVSTLELGDSALYLCASRGLAGKTAVDEQFFGPGTRLTVL.

The table lists this clone with a count of one. V is TRBV13 and J is TRBJ2-7, with a tentative D call TRBD2 (5 bases). This CDR3 is built from 12 residues. V was pared by 0 bases and J by 5 bases, with 5 bases between. Germline-derived CDR1 and CDR2 are PRHDT and FYEKMQ (reference sequence). The CDR3 coding sequence is TGTGCCAGCAGCTTAGGCGGGAACGAGCAGTACTTC. This sequence encodes CASSLGGNEQYF.

The chain uses TRBV7-9 and TRBJ2-3; TRBD1 matches 8 bases. With 1 base clipped from V and 2 bases from J, the junction kept 5 bases outside the gene matches. This CDR3 comprises 16 residues. Germline CDR1 SEHNR, CDR2 FQNEAQ (reference sequence). The CDR3 DNA sequence: TGTGCCAGCAGCTTAGTCCCAGGGGGCAACACAGATACGCAGTATTTT. The encoded protein is CASSLVPGGNTDTQYF. Using reference TRBV7-9 and TRBJ2-3 for the parts outside the CDR3, the full variable domain is DTGVSQNPRHKITKRGQNVTFRCDPISEHNRLYWYRQTLGQGPEFLTYFQNEAQLEKSRLLSDRFSAERPKGSFSTLEIQRTEQGDSAMYLCASSLVPGGNTDTQYFGPGTRLTVL.

This clone was found once. The chain joins TRBV4-1 to TRBJ2-2, with TRBD2 matching 16 bases. The V and J ends lost 5 bases and 3 bases, in that order; junction bases with no gene match: 6. Germline V gene lookup returns CDR1 MGHRA and CDR2 YSYEKL. The CDR3 length is 18 residues. In nucleotides, the CDR3 is TGCGCCAGCAGCGAGGGACTAGCGGGGGGGCTGGACACCGGGGAGCTGTTTTTT. Translating it yields CASSEGLAGGLDTGELFF.

This clone has more than one count but fewer than ten. The chain links TRBV30 to TRBJ2-1; 8 nucleotides line up with TRBD2. The CDR3 loop spans 13 amino acids. Germline assignment: CDR1 GTSNPN and CDR2 SVGIG (reference sequence). The CDR3 loop is CARRGAGDNEQFF. Here the CDR3 DNA reads TGTGCTCGGAGGGGAGCGGGGGACAATGAGCAGTTCTTC.

In DNA form, the CDR3 reads TGCAGCGTTGAATTGAGGGACAGGGGGACCGGGGAGCTGTTTTTT. Translated: CSVELRDRGTGELFF. The rearrangement links TRBV29-1 to TRBJ2-2, with 11 bases fitting TRBD1. Germline assignment: CDR1 SQVTM and CDR2 ANQGSEA. This CDR3 has 15 residues. V dropped 2 bases and J dropped 5; count of bases not matched to a gene: 4.

This clone came up a few times. The chain has TRBV27 and TRBJ2-1; TRBD1 agrees at 9 bases. CDR3 length equals 15 residues. CDR1 and CDR2 (germline): MNHEY, SMNVEV (reference sequence). J was trimmed by 8 bases and V by 5 bases; bases with no gene match: 10. The CDR3 here is CASSPWDREWDEQFF. As DNA, the CDR3 is TGTGCCAGCAGTCCCTGGGACAGGGAATGGGATGAGCAGTTCTTC.

The V call is TRBV4-1, the J call TRBJ2-3; 11 positions agree with TRBD1. After removal of 4 bases from V and 0 bases from J, the junction contained 3 bases not matched to a gene. Germline V gene data show CDR1 as MGHRA and CDR2 as YSYEKL. CDR3 length equals 16 residues. The CDR3 nucleotides read TGCGCCAGCAGCCTCCGGGACAGGGGGAGCACAGATACGCAGTATTTT. It is translated as CASSLRDRGSTDTQYF.

The rearrangement links TRBV4-1 to TRBJ2-3; 9 positions match TRBD2. The length of the CDR3 is 18 residues. The germline V gene has CDR1 MGHRA and CDR2 YSYEKL. V lost 0 bases and J lost 2; bases outside the gene matches: 9. The CDR3 bases are TGCGCCAGCAGCCAAGATCTAGGCCTAGCGGGGTTCACAGATACGCAGTATTTT. Translation: CASSQDLGLAGFTDTQYF.

The genes are TRBV29-1 and TRBJ1-1; TRBD1 might be the D (5 bases). In germline, CDR1 is SQVTM, CDR2 ANQGSEA. The length of the CDR3 is 12 residues. V was cut by 3 bases and J by 6 bases, with 11 bases left in between. DNA of the CDR3: TGCAGCGTTGATATTACAGGCCCTGAAGCTTTCTTT. This codes for CSVDITGPEAFF.

V is TRBV5-4 and J is TRBJ2-7, with a tentative D call TRBD2 (6 bases). Trimming removed 4 bases at V and 6 bases at J, with 8 bases between. The CDR3 loop spans 11 amino acids. CDR1 and CDR2 from the germline V gene are SGHNT and YYREEE (reference sequence). The CDR3 nucleotides are TGTGCCAGCAGCGTGGGGGGCGAGCAGTACTTC. This encodes CASSVGGEQYF.